A single sample is the source of the 27 T cell receptor beta chains below, sequenced in a study of control samples from healthy donors and cancer patients. Assay: immunoSEQ multiplex PCR; the TCRdb copy retains only in-frame clones and omits some. The data hold 100,000 or so clones, with around 89% observed a single time. What was sequenced was blood. These TCRs come from a man younger than 40 in good health.

V gene TRBV11-2 combines with J gene TRBJ1-3; D is unresolved. This CDR3 region has 15 residues. Trimming took off 1 base at V and 4 bases at J, with 11 bases between the two ends. Germline V gene lookup returns CDR1 SGHAT and CDR2 FQNNGV. The CDR3 loop is CASSLVGGSGNTIYF. CDR3 DNA sequence: TGTGCCAGCAGCTTAGTTGGAGGGTCGGGAAACACCATATATTTT.

The table lists this clone with a few counts. The V call is TRBV11-3, the J call TRBJ1-1; D may be TRBD1 (6 bases). V lost 6 bases and J 0 bases, leaving 11 bases between the germline ends. The CDR3 is made up of 14 amino acids. CDR1 and CDR2 from the germline V gene are SGHNT and YENEEA. This CDR3 is CASSVDSMNTEAFF. CDR3 nucleotides: TGTGCCAGCAGTGTGGACAGTATGAACACTGAAGCTTTCTTT.

The chain combines TRBV25-1 with TRBJ1-6; the match to TRBD1 covers 8 bases. This CDR3 spans 16 amino acids. Germline CDR1 and CDR2: MGHDK and SYGVNS. Trimming removed 6 bases from V and 7 bases from J; junction bases left unmatched: 11. The DNA of the CDR3 is TGTGCCAGCAGGGGTCAACAGGGGGGAAAGAATTCACCCCTCCACTTT. Protein sequence: CASRGQQGGKNSPLHF.

V usage is TRBV6-5 and J usage is TRBJ1-2, with D unresolved. This CDR3 is built from 15 residues. The germline V gene has CDR1 MNHEY and CDR2 SVGAGI. The germline V and J ends were trimmed by 5 bases and 4 bases, with 17 bases remaining between them. CDR3 sequence reads: CASSPQATPLYGYTF. In DNA form, the CDR3 reads TGTGCCAGCAGTCCTCAGGCAACCCCTCTCTATGGCTACACCTTC.

This clone has just a few counts. The chain carries TRBV6-6 and TRBJ1-3; TRBD1 matches 10 bases. Germline-derived CDR1 and CDR2 are MNHNY and SVGAGI (reference sequence). This CDR3 contains 19 residues. V lost 5 bases to trimming and J lost 0 bases; unmatched junction nucleotides: 13. CDR3 sequence (DNA): TGTGCCAGCAGTCCCCGAGACCGACAGGGGGCTGCCTCTGGAAACACCATATATTTT. Translated: CASSPRDRQGAASGNTIYF.

This clone was recorded only once. This chain links TRBV2 with TRBJ2-7; D is possibly TRBD2 (6 bases). Germline CDR1 and CDR2: SNHLY and FYNNEI. The CDR3 extends over 12 amino acids. The V end was cut by 5 bases, the J end by 2 bases, with 7 bases between. The CDR3 bases are TGTGCCAGCAGTCCGGGGGCCTACGAGCAGTACGTC. It translates to CASSPGAYEQYV.

The gene calls are TRBV7-2 and TRBJ2-6, with a possible D match to TRBD1 (5 bases). Trimming left V 4 bases short and J 5 bases short, with 12 bases between. The CDR3 is made up of 15 amino acids. Looked up from germline, CDR1 is SGHTA and CDR2 is FQGNSA. The CDR3 coding sequence is TGTGCCAGCAGCTCCACAGGTATCTGGGCCAACGTCCTGACTTTC. Translation: CASSSTGIWANVLTF.

V gene TRBV6-2 or TRBV6-3 combines with J gene TRBJ1-1, with D tentatively TRBD1 (5 bases). Germline V CDR1 and CDR2: MNHEY, SVGEGT. CDR3 length: 15 residues. V was cut by 4 bases and J by 0 bases, with 12 bases left in between. This CDR3 is CASSSDWGVNTEAFF. Here the CDR3 DNA reads TGTGCCAGCAGTTCCGACTGGGGGGTGAACACTGAAGCTTTCTTT.

The rearrangement uses TRBV10-1 and TRBJ2-7; 8 bases are shared with TRBD2. With 6 bases clipped from V and 6 bases from J, the junction kept 7 bases outside the gene matches. Germline CDR1 WNHNN, CDR2 SYGVQD (reference sequence). This CDR3 is built from 13 residues. The CDR3 region is CASSEVGLGEQYF. DNA for the CDR3: TGCGCCAGCAGCGAAGTGGGACTAGGCGAGCAGTACTTC.

The rearrangement uses TRBV5-6 and TRBJ2-5, with 10 bases lining up with TRBD1. The trim removed 4 bases at V and 3 bases at J, leaving 12 bases unmatched. The CDR3 contains 17 residues. Germline CDR1 SGHDT, CDR2 YYEEEE. The CDR3 sequence is CASSPDSGTGDEETQYF. In DNA form, the CDR3 reads TGTGCCAGCAGCCCGGATTCCGGGACAGGGGACGAAGAGACCCAGTACTTC.

V gene TRBV28 combines with J gene TRBJ1-2, with D unresolved. CDR1 is MDHEN and CDR2 is SYDVKM in the germline V gene. CDR3 length: 12 residues. The V and J ends lost 5 bases and 8 bases respectively, with 12 bases between them. The CDR3 sequence: CASSTRLGGYTF. DNA for the CDR3: TGTGCCAGCAGTACCCGCCTTGGGGGCTACACCTTC.

This chain uses TRBV5-1 with TRBJ2-7; D is unclear. The CDR3 is 13 amino acids. The germline CDR1 and CDR2 sequences are SGHRS and YFSETQ. V was shortened by 6 bases and J by 0 bases, with 10 bases between the two germline ends. CDR3 DNA: TGCGCCAGCAATAATGGGATCTCCTACGAGCAGTACTTC. As protein: CASNNGISYEQYF. Full variable domain (outside the CDR3, taken from reference TRBV5-1 and TRBJ2-7): KAGVTQTPRYLIKTRGQQVTLSCSPISGHRSVSWYQQTPGQGLQFLFEYFSETQRNKGNFPGRFSGRQFSNSRSEMNVSTLELGDSALYLCASNNGISYEQYFGPGTRLTVT.

The chain is built from TRBV9 and TRBJ2-1, with a tentative D call TRBD2 (5 bases). Trimming took off 3 bases at V and 4 bases at J, with 8 bases between the two ends. This CDR3 has 13 amino acids. CDR1 is SGDLS, CDR2 YYNGEE, per germline. CDR3 sequence reads: CASSARTYNEQFF. CDR3 bases: TGTGCCAGCAGCGCGCGGACTTACAATGAGCAGTTCTTC. Complete variable domain (other parts from reference TRBV9 and TRBJ2-1): DSGVTQTPKHLITATGQRVTLRCSPRSGDLSVYWYQQSLDQGLQFLIQYYNGEERAKGNILERFSAQQFPDLHSELNLSSLELGDSALYFCASSARTYNEQFFGPGTRLTVL.

The chain is built from TRBV6-6 and TRBJ2-2, with 9 bases that match TRBD1. Germline V lookup: CDR1 MNHNY, CDR2 SVGAGI (reference sequence). This CDR3 comprises 16 residues. V lost 5 bases and J lost 5; bases outside the gene matches: 9. CDR3 coding DNA: TGTGCCAGCAGTAACGCCGGGACAGGGTTTACCGGGGAGCTGTTTTTT. As protein: CASSNAGTGFTGELFF.

The rearrangement uses TRBV4-1 and TRBJ1-1; TRBD1 matches at 9 bases. Trimming removed 6 bases from V and 5 bases from J; junction bases left unmatched: 10. This CDR3 spans 15 amino acids. CDR1 is MGHRA and CDR2 is YSYEKL in the germline V gene. The CDR3 DNA reads TGCGCCAGCAGTTACAGGGGGCGAAGTATGACTGAAGCTTTCTTT. Its translation is CASSYRGRSMTEAFF.

Written as DNA, the CDR3 is TGTGCCAGCAGCACCCGGGACAGGACTTACAATGAGCAGTTCTTC. Amino acids: CASSTRDRTYNEQFF. The V call is TRBV7-3, the J call TRBJ2-1; 8 nucleotides align to TRBD1. Germline CDR1 is SGHTA and CDR2 is FQGTGA. CDR3 length: 15 amino acids. The J segment lost 4 bases and the V segment lost 5 bases, leaving 7 bases of the junction unmatched.

The V gene is TRBV6-1, the J gene TRBJ1-3, with 7 bases matching TRBD1. CDR1 and CDR2 from the germline V gene are MNHNS and SASEGT. V was clipped by 2 bases and J by 5 bases; unmatched bases: 6. The CDR3 consists of 15 residues. For the CDR3, the DNA is TGTGCCAGCAGTGAACTTACGACAGGGAGAAACACCATATATTTT. Translation: CASSELTTGRNTIYF.

The chain uses TRBV6-5 and TRBJ1-2, with a weak D call TRBD1 (5 bases). With 9 bases removed from V and 5 bases from J, the gap between germline ends came to 16 bases. Germline CDR1 and CDR2: MNHEY and SVGAGI. The CDR3 contains 13 residues. The CDR3 region has the DNA TGTGCCAGTTCCAGGGCGACTGGTTATGGCTACACCTTC. Its protein product is CASSRATGYGYTF.

This clone was seen once. This chain uses TRBV24-1 with TRBJ2-2, with D perhaps TRBD1 or TRBD2 (5 bases each). Germline V lookup: CDR1 KGHDR, CDR2 SFDVKD. This CDR3 region has 16 residues. The V gene lost 2 bases and the J gene lost 0 bases, with 9 bases spanning the gap. The CDR3 is CATSDSGRANTGELFF. The CDR3, as DNA: TGTGCCACCAGTGATTCGGGACGGGCGAACACCGGGGAGCTGTTTTTT.

The chain uses TRBV5-1 and TRBJ2-1, with 14 bases matching TRBD2. CDR3 length equals 15 residues. J gave up 5 bases and V 4 bases, and 2 bases lay outside the gene matches. Germline loops: CDR1 SGHRS, CDR2 YFSETQ. The DNA for the CDR3 is TGCGCCAGCAGCCGACTAGCGGGAGGGAACAATGAGCAGTTCTTC. Translated, it gives CASSRLAGGNNEQFF.

The chain combines TRBV5-5 with TRBJ1-1; D unresolved. Trimming left V 0 bases short and J 0 bases short, with 3 bases between. Per the germline V gene, CDR1 is SGHKS and CDR2 is YYEKEE (reference sequence). The CDR3 totals 13 residues. The CDR3 nucleotides read TGTGCCAGCAGCTTGGTTTTGAACACTGAAGCTTTCTTT. It is translated as CASSLVLNTEAFF.

This clone is medium-sized within its sample. The same CDR3 is also encoded by other DNA sequences in this sample. The rearrangement uses TRBV7-9 and TRBJ1-5; D is unresolved. The CDR3 runs to 15 residues. Looked up from germline, CDR1 is SEHNR and CDR2 is FQNEAQ (reference sequence). V was shortened by 1 base and J by 0 bases, with 7 bases between the two germline ends. Here the CDR3 DNA reads TGTGCCAGCAGCTTAGGGGGATATAGCAATCAGCCCCAGCATTTT. Translating it yields CASSLGGYSNQPQHF.

V usage is TRBV6-2 or TRBV6-3 and J usage is TRBJ1-6; TRBD1 is a possible D gene (5 bases). V was trimmed by 5 bases and J by 10 bases, leaving 15 bases between them. The CDR3 extends over 14 amino acids. CDR1 and CDR2 (germline): MNHEY, SVGEGT. The CDR3 sequence: CASSHDSGASPLHF. In nucleotides, the CDR3 is TGTGCCAGCAGTCACGACAGCGGTGCCTCACCCCTCCACTTT.

The CDR3 reads CASSAPRGRAFF. The CDR3 DNA sequence: TGTGCCAGCAGCGCCCCTAGGGGTAGGGCTTTCTTT. The J gene is TRBJ1-1, the V gene TRBV9; a possible D gene is TRBD1 (5 bases). Germline loops: CDR1 SGDLS, CDR2 YYNGEE. V gave up 3 bases and J gave up 11 bases, with 14 bases separating them. The CDR3 covers 12 residues.

This chain uses TRBV5-1 with TRBJ1-3; TRBD1 matches at 10 bases. The junction had 3 bases not matched to a gene; V was cut back by 4 bases and J by 8 bases. The CDR3 has 13 amino acids. CDR1 and CDR2 (germline): SGHRS, YFSETQ. The CDR3 DNA sequence: TGCGCCAGCAGCGGGACAGGGGTCGACACCATATATTTT. It encodes CASSGTGVDTIYF. Variable domain in full (rest from reference TRBV5-1 and TRBJ1-3): KAGVTQTPRYLIKTRGQQVTLSCSPISGHRSVSWYQQTPGQGLQFLFEYFSETQRNKGNFPGRFSGRQFSNSRSEMNVSTLELGDSALYLCASSGTGVDTIYFGEGSWLTVV.

J is TRBJ1-1 and V is TRBV19; 9 bases are shared with TRBD1. The V and J ends lost 5 bases and 4 bases, in that order; junction bases with no gene match: 8. This CDR3 is 15 amino acids long. CDR1 LNHDA and CDR2 SQIVND come from the germline V gene (reference sequence). The CDR3 loop is CASSPDRGTTTEAFF. The DNA of the CDR3 is TGTGCCAGTAGTCCCGACAGGGGGACGACCACTGAAGCTTTCTTT.

This rearrangement joins TRBV28 to TRBJ1-2; D unclear. The V and J ends lost 7 bases and 4 bases respectively, with 10 bases between them. The CDR3 loop spans 12 amino acids. The germline V gene has CDR1 MDHEN and CDR2 SYDVKM. This CDR3 is CASMGQIYGYTF. The CDR3, as DNA: TGTGCCAGCATGGGCCAAATCTATGGCTACACCTTC.